This is a list of T cell receptor beta chains from one sample in a study of blood T cell repertoires in COVID-19. Using immunoSEQ multiplex PCR, the repertoire was profiled, and TCRdb retains in-frame clones only, with some absent. This sample has fewer than 300,000 clones, with 70% to 90% found just once. Sequencing was done on a sample of peripheral blood. The receptor set was obtained from a man aged 18-30 years with active or convalescent COVID-19. Each CDR3 is given with its conserved first and last residue. The order of the fields is clone size, D gene, V gene, J gene, CDR3 protein, CDR3 DNA. A D gene is named only where the DNA matches it firmly. Part of the rows lack a size; the others show once, few, many or a class for expanded clones.

size: many
D: TRBD1
V: TRBV4-3
J: TRBJ1-6
CDR3: CASSQTPTGSPSPLHF
DNA: TGCGCCAGCAGCCAAACTCCGACAGGGAGTCCCTCACCCCTCCACTTT

size: .
D: .
V: TRBV12-2
J: TRBJ1-1
CDR3: CASRFQPGQGALNTEAFF
DNA: TGTGCAAGTCGCTTCCAACCAGGACAGGGGGCCTTGAACACTGAAGCTTTCTTT

size: .
D: .
V: TRBV6-5
J: TRBJ2-5
CDR3: CASSRQTRDQETQYF
DNA: TGTGCCAGCAGTCGACAGACTAGAGACCAAGAGACCCAGTACTTC

size: .
D: .
V: TRBV4-1
J: TRBJ2-1
CDR3: CASSQGAGSGNEQFF
DNA: TGCGCCAGCAGCCAAGGTGCGGGGTCGGGGAATGAGCAGTTCTTC

size: .
D: TRBD1
V: TRBV11-2
J: TRBJ2-2
CDR3: CASSLQGAVNTGELFF
DNA: TGTGCCAGCAGTCTACAGGGGGCTGTTAACACCGGGGAGCTGTTTTTT

size: .
D: TRBD1
V: TRBV19
J: TRBJ1-2
CDR3: CASDRGRMGYGYTF
DNA: TGTGCCAGCGACAGGGGGCGAATGGGCTATGGCTACACCTTC

size: once
D: .
V: TRBV7-9
J: TRBJ1-2
CDR3: CASSLAPVTDYGYTF
DNA: TGTGCCAGCAGCTTGGCTCCTGTTACAGACTATGGCTACACCTTC

size: once
D: TRBD1
V: TRBV2
J: TRBJ1-2
CDR3: CASKELTGVGYTF
DNA: TGTGCCAGCAAGGAGCTTACAGGGGTCGGCTACACCTTC

size: once
D: TRBD1
V: TRBV6-2/TRBV6-3
J: TRBJ1-2
CDR3: CASSWTGFGYTF
DNA: TGTGCCAGCAGCTGGACAGGGTTTGGCTACACCTTC

size: .
D: TRBD1
V: TRBV9
J: TRBJ2-2
CDR3: CASSPGGNTGELFF
DNA: TGTGCCAGCAGCCCAGGGGGCAACACCGGGGAGCTGTTTTTT